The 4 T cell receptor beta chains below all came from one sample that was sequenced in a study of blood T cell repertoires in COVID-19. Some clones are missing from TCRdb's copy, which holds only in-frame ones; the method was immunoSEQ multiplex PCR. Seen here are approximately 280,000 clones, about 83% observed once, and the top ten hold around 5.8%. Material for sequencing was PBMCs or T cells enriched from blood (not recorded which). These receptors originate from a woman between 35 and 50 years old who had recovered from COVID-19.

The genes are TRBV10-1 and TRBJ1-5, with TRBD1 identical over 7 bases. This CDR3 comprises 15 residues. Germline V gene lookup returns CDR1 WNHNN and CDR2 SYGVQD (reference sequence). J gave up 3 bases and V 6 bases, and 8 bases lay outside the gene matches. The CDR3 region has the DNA TGCGCCAGCAGCCCCGAGGGACAGAACAATCAGCCCCAGCATTTT. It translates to CASSPEGQNNQPQHF.

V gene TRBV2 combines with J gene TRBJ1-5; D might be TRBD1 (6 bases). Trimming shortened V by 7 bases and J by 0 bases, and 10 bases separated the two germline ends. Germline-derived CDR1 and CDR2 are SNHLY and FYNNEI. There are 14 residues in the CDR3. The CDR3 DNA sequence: TGTGCCAGCACAGGGGAATATAGCAATCAGCCCCAGCATTTT. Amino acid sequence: CASTGEYSNQPQHF.

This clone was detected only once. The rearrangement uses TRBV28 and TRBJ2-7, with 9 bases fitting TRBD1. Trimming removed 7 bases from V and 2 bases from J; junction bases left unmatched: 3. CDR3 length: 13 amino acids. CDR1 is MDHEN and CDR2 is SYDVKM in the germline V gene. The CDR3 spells CASIQGATYEQYF. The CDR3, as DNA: TGTGCCAGCATACAGGGGGCTACCTACGAGCAGTACTTC.

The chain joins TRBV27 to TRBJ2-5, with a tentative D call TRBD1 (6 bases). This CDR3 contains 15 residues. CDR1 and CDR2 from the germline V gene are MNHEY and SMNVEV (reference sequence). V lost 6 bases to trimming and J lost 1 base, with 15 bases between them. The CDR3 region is CASRNTGTPQETQYF. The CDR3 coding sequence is TGTGCCAGCAGGAACACCGGGACACCCCAAGAGACCCAGTACTTC.